The next 18 T cell receptor beta chains were all read from a single sample in a study of blood T cell repertoires in COVID-19 (TCRdb year 2020). The library was generated by the immunoSEQ multiplex PCR assay. TCRdb limited this immuneACCESS table to in-frame rearrangements with V and J called. A share of clones is missing; checked studies link under half to unresolved V genes, and the rest is unexplained. Across this sample there are about 400,000 clones, with 88% seen only once. Approximately 2.1% of the sample belongs to the ten largest clones. The material sequenced was PBMCs or T cells enriched from blood (not recorded which). These receptors all come from a woman aged 35 to 49 with acute COVID-19.

This clone was detected a few times. The genes are TRBV6-5 and TRBJ2-1; D uncertain. Germline V gene lookup returns CDR1 MNHEY and CDR2 SVGAGI. V was pared by 6 bases and J by 0 bases, with 9 bases between. The CDR3 runs 14 residues. The CDR3 DNA reads TGTGCCAGCAGCCTCCCGAGCTCCTACAATGAGCAGTTCTTC. Protein sequence: CASSLPSSYNEQFF.

The chain carries TRBV29-1 and TRBJ2-3, with a tentative D call TRBD2 (5 bases). V was clipped by 3 bases and J by 8 bases, with 15 bases between them. There are 13 residues in the CDR3. The germline V gene encodes CDR1 SQVTM and CDR2 ANQGSEA. This CDR3 reads CSVDPGSGVTQYF. In nucleotides, the CDR3 is TGCAGCGTTGATCCGGGATCGGGTGTTACGCAGTATTTT.

The rearrangement links TRBV9 to TRBJ1-2, with 9 bases matching TRBD1. The CDR3 has 15 residues. V shed 3 bases and J 2 bases; nucleotides not matched to a gene: 5. From germline, CDR1 is SGDLS and CDR2 YYNGEE. For the CDR3, the DNA is TGTGCCAGCAGCGCGGCGGGACAGGGCAACTATGGCTACACCTTC. As protein: CASSAAGQGNYGYTF.

The chain combines TRBV4-1 with TRBJ1-5, with no clear D. Between the trimmed V and J ends, which lost 0 bases and 1 base, there was a span of 7 bases. The CDR3 has 15 amino acids. Germline-derived CDR1 and CDR2 are MGHRA and YSYEKL. The CDR3 spells CASSQDTGSNQPQHF. DNA for the CDR3: TGCGCCAGCAGCCAAGATACGGGGAGCAATCAGCCCCAGCATTTT.

The J gene is TRBJ2-1, the V gene TRBV5-1, with TRBD2 identical over 11 bases. J was trimmed by 4 bases and V by 3 bases; bases with no gene match: 21. The CDR3 spans 21 residues. Germline V gene data show CDR1 as SGHRS and CDR2 as YFSETQ. This CDR3 is CASSSPASGSSGGRSYNEQFF. Here the CDR3 DNA reads TGCGCCAGCAGCTCGCCGGCCTCAGGGTCTAGCGGGGGGCGTTCGTACAATGAGCAGTTCTTC.

The rearrangement uses TRBV29-1 and TRBJ2-2; D possibly corresponds to TRBD2 (6 bases). This CDR3 comprises 12 residues. Germline V gene data show CDR1 as SQVTM and CDR2 as ANQGSEA. The germline V and J ends were trimmed by 7 bases and 5 bases, with 11 bases remaining between them. This CDR3 is CSARGGTGELFF. As DNA, the CDR3 is TGCAGCGCGAGGGGAGGAACCGGGGAGCTGTTTTTT.

The gene calls are TRBV5-1 and TRBJ2-3, with TRBD2 identical over 13 bases. The CDR3 consists of 16 residues. Germline CDR1 is SGHRS and CDR2 is YFSETQ. J lost 2 bases, V lost 4 bases, and 4 bases had no gene match. The CDR3 nucleotides are TGCGCCAGCAGCCCGGGACTAGCGGGATTCACAGATACGCAGTATTTT. Its translation is CASSPGLAGFTDTQYF.

The chain employs TRBV2 and TRBJ1-6, with D tentatively TRBD1 (6 bases). Germline values: CDR1 SNHLY, CDR2 FYNNEI. V was shortened by 6 bases and J by 8 bases, with 20 bases between the two germline ends. This CDR3 contains 16 residues. The CDR3 bases are TGTGCCAGCAGCAACAGGGTGTTTCTATATGATTCACCCCTCCACTTT. It yields the protein CASSNRVFLYDSPLHF.

The CDR3 coding sequence is TGTGCCAGTAGTATTCTCTCAGGAACCCCCTACGAGCAGTACTTC. Residues: CASSILSGTPYEQYF. The chain is built from TRBV19 and TRBJ2-7; D call uncertain. This CDR3 region has 15 residues. The germline gives CDR1 LNHDA, CDR2 SQIVND (reference sequence). Trimming took off 3 bases at V and 2 bases at J, with 14 bases between the two ends.

The table lists this clone with a count of one. The V and J genes are TRBV11-2 and TRBJ2-7; D possibly corresponds to TRBD2 (5 bases). The V end lost 5 bases, the J end lost 0 bases, and 11 bases lay between the germline ends. The germline V gene encodes CDR1 SGHAT and CDR2 FQNNGV. The CDR3 length is 14 residues. In DNA form, the CDR3 reads TGTGCCAGCAGCCTGGACTGGACCTCCTACGAGCAGTACTTC. Translated, it gives CASSLDWTSYEQYF.

This clone was seen only a few times. The genes are TRBV7-9 and TRBJ1-4; D may be TRBD1 (5 bases). The CDR3 is made up of 16 amino acids. The germline V gene encodes CDR1 SEHNR and CDR2 FQNEAQ (reference sequence). V lost 4 bases, J lost 0 bases, and 12 bases lay in between. CDR3 DNA sequence: TGTGCCAGCAGCTGGGGCAGTGCCTCAACTAATGAAAAACTGTTTTTT. This translates into CASSWGSASTNEKLFF.

This chain links TRBV12-3 or TRBV12-4 with TRBJ1-1; no firm D call. V gave up 6 bases and J gave up 5 bases, with 10 bases separating them. The CDR3 spans 12 residues. This CDR3 reads CASSLPGTEAFF. The CDR3 bases are TGTGCCAGCAGCCTTCCGGGGACTGAAGCTTTCTTT.

The genes are TRBV30 and TRBJ1-6, with TRBD1 as a possible D gene (6 bases). This CDR3 contains 12 residues. Trimming stripped 4 bases from V and 11 bases from J, with 12 bases between. Germline lookup yields CDR1 GTSNPN and CDR2 SVGIG (reference sequence). The CDR3 nucleotides read TGTGCCTGGAAGCAGGGGTTGGCACCCCTCCACTTT. Its translation: CAWKQGLAPLHF.

V gene TRBV7-2 combines with J gene TRBJ2-3; 7 bases are a match to TRBD1. Losses at the gene ends were 4 bases for V and 0 bases for J; bases not matched to a gene: 10. In germline, CDR1 is SGHTA, CDR2 FQGNSA. This CDR3 is 17 amino acids long. This CDR3 reads CASSSEGAGASTDTQYF. The DNA for the CDR3 is TGTGCCAGCAGCTCAGAGGGGGCAGGGGCTAGCACAGATACGCAGTATTTT.

The gene calls are TRBV10-3 and TRBJ1-1, with 8 bases matching TRBD1. Looked up from germline, CDR1 is ENHRY and CDR2 is SYGVKD. With V trimmed by 4 bases and J by 3 bases, 7 bases remained unmatched. This CDR3 contains 15 residues. The CDR3 DNA follows: TGTGCCATCAGTGCCAAGACAGGGGAGGACACTGAAGCTTTCTTT. Its translation: CAISAKTGEDTEAFF.

The V gene is TRBV25-1, the J gene TRBJ1-4; D possibly corresponds to TRBD1 (5 bases). V was pared by 8 bases and J by 5 bases, with 12 bases between. Germline V gene data show CDR1 as MGHDK and CDR2 as SYGVNS. The CDR3 sequence is 13 residues long. The CDR3 DNA follows: TGTGCCAGCGGGGGGATGTCAAATGAAAAACTGTTTTTT. Protein: CASGGMSNEKLFF.

V gene TRBV29-1 combines with J gene TRBJ2-7; 8 bases map to TRBD1. V lost 6 bases and J lost 1; bases outside the gene matches: 2. The CDR3 sequence is 12 residues long. The V gene's germline CDR1 is SQVTM and CDR2 ANQGSEA. CDR3 sequence: CSVGDRSYEQYF. The CDR3 bases are TGCAGCGTGGGGGACAGGTCCTACGAGCAGTACTTC.

The J gene is TRBJ1-3, the V gene TRBV7-2; D perhaps matches TRBD1 (6 bases). Germline CDR1 SGHTA, CDR2 FQGNSA. This CDR3 is built from 18 residues. Trimming left V 0 bases short and J 7 bases short, with 22 bases between. The chain's CDR3 is CASSLANSGQRPRNTIYF. Written as DNA, the CDR3 is TGTGCCAGCAGCTTAGCTAATTCAGGACAGCGGCCCAGGAACACCATATATTTT.